These T cell receptor beta chains were read from a single sample in a study of T cell repertoires in aging, cancer and after chemotherapy. TCRdb passed the multiplex PCR reads through MiXCR, listing each CDR3 protein once. The sample has around 7,900 distinct CDR3 sequences, 40% seen once. Sequencing was carried out using blood. Every receptor here comes from a human donor in good health. Each CDR3 is given without its conserved first and last residue. Fields, in order: CDR3 length, V gene, J gene, clone size, CDR3 protein. Expanded clones get a size class; other rows say once, few or many, or leave the size out.

>12|TRBV6-4|TRBJ2-2|-
ASSSGWNTGELF
>11|TRBV6-5|TRBJ2-3|-
ASSSQSTDTQY
>12|TRBV20-1|TRBJ2-3|once
SASGQGYTDTQY
>13|TRBV30|TRBJ1-6|few
AWSVPAKGDSPLH
>9|TRBV12-3/TRBV12-4|TRBJ2-7|few
ASRGHHEQY
>14|TRBV20-1|TRBJ2-1|few
SARDRTRGAYNEQF
>13|TRBV20-1|TRBJ2-3|-
SAPRLAGAGDTQY
>11|TRBV15|TRBJ1-6|-
ATSSEGETPLH
>11|TRBV12-3/TRBV12-4|TRBJ2-5|-
ASSFSVGGTQY
>12|TRBV6-4|TRBJ2-1|few
ASSRDPDYNEQF
>16|TRBV19|TRBJ2-5|-
ASSIAGLAGGRQETQY
>12|TRBV5-4|TRBJ1-2|-
ASTPPGDPIGYT
>13|TRBV30|TRBJ2-4|-
AWGAGTPGVNIQY
>11|TRBV12-3/TRBV12-4|TRBJ1-1|few
ASSPHSNTEAF
>10|TRBV27|TRBJ1-6|few
ASSLLFSPLH
>12|TRBV6-5|TRBJ1-2|-
ASSHGQGSHGYT
>11|TRBV12-3/TRBV12-4|TRBJ1-1|-
ASSFSMNTEAF
>12|TRBV6-5|TRBJ2-7|few
ASSSHGGRYEQY
>13|TRBV19|TRBJ2-5|few
ASLPTGTDQETQY
>12|TRBV20-1|TRBJ1-5|-
SALGTGNNQPQH
>12|TRBV6-5|TRBJ2-5|few
ASRPGQSMWTQY
>13|TRBV18|TRBJ1-5|once
ASSPTGGPNQPQH
>12|TRBV6-5|TRBJ2-7|-
ASSYGEEIYEQY
>15|TRBV27|TRBJ1-5|large
ASSFQWEGISNQPQH
>14|TRBV6-6|TRBJ2-1|-
ASSYRLQLLGNEQF
>11|TRBV6-5|TRBJ1-1|-
AISESEGRGAF
>11|TRBV12-3/TRBV12-4|TRBJ1-2|-
ASSSGIYYGYT
>14|TRBV4-3|TRBJ2-6|-
ASSQATGTGANVLT
>14|TRBV11-1|TRBJ1-2|-
ASSLDPGNANYGYT
>11|TRBV10-3|TRBJ1-2|few
AISLDDNYGYT
>10|TRBV20-1|TRBJ1-2|few
SARGQGNGYT
>14|TRBV20-1|TRBJ2-5|-
SARLAGGRVFETQY
>13|TRBV4-2|TRBJ2-5|few
ASSQGGQVQETQY
>12|TRBV30|TRBJ2-7|-
AWKWTESSYEQY
>11|TRBV19|TRBJ2-1|-
AAGKDSYNEQF
>12|TRBV11-2|TRBJ1-5|-
ASSMTGDYQPQH
>13|TRBV11-1|TRBJ1-6|-
ASSPSYRDNSPLH
>14|TRBV6-4|TRBJ2-5|few
ASSSRLADDQETQY
>17|TRBV4-1|TRBJ1-2|-
ASSPQPGQQPEPNYGYT
>11|TRBV6-2/TRBV6-3|TRBJ1-5|few
ASSSRENQPQH
>12|TRBV6-5|TRBJ1-2|few
ASSRQVGGYGYT
>12|TRBV19|TRBJ1-5|few
ASSTAQGWQPQH
>13|TRBV6-4|TRBJ2-3|few
ASSEGLAGTDTQY
>13|TRBV27|TRBJ2-3|few
ASSLRVGGTDTQY
>11|TRBV24-1|TRBJ2-7|-
ATSDITGNEQY
>13|TRBV14|TRBJ1-6|few
ASSSRDSEYSPLH
>15|TRBV12-3/TRBV12-4|TRBJ2-3|-
ASSAYSAGEVSDTQY
>13|TRBV6-5|TRBJ1-1|once
ASSYSQVVNTEAF
>10|TRBV5-7|TRBJ2-7|-
ARSSPPYEQY
>13|TRBV6-5|TRBJ1-4|-
ASSSQGATNEKLF
>12|TRBV5-4|TRBJ2-7|-
ASSLATGRHEQY
>15|TRBV4-3|TRBJ2-3|-
ASSQDRPGLITDTQY
>12|TRBV7-6|TRBJ2-1|-
ASSPAGAPGEQF
>14|TRBV11-2|TRBJ2-7|-
ASSLGAALDSYEQY
>14|TRBV4-3|TRBJ2-3|few
ASSFPSGPSTDTQY
>14|TRBV20-1|TRBJ1-5|once
SARVTGWYSNQPQH
>11|TRBV5-5|TRBJ2-5|-
ASSLDSPGTQY
>7|TRBV6-2/TRBV6-3|TRBJ1-1|-
ASKGGAF
>13|TRBV6-5|TRBJ1-3|few
ASSYGGDSGNTIY
>12|TRBV7-9|TRBJ2-1|-
ASSPGGTYNEQF